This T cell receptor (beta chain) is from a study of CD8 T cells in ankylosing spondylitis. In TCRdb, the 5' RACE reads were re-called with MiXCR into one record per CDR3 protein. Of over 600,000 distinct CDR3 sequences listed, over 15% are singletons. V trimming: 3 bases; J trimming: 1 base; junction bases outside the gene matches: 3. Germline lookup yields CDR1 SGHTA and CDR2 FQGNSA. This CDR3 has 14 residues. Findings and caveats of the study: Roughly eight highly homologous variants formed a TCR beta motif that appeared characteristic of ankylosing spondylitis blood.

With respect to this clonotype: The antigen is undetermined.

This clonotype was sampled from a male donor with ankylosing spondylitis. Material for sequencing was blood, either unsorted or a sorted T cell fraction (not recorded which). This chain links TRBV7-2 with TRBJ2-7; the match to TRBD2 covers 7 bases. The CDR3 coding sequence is TGTGCCAGCAGCTTTAGGCGGGAGTCCTACGAGCAGTACTTC. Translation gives CASSFRRESYEQYF.